The 18 T cell receptor beta chains presented below share a single source sample, sequenced in a study of T cells in Graves' hyperthyroidism and ophthalmopathy. Amplified TCR beta CDR3 regions derived from RNA transcripts. First-round RT-PCR of the TCR CDR3 relied on the HTBI primer set. TCRdb re-analysed the multiplex PCR reads in MiXCR, keeping a single row per CDR3 protein. Found here are roughly 750,000 distinct CDR3 sequences, less than 20% of them singletons; the top ten hold approximately 8.4%. Sequenced: blood. These receptors were taken from a man in his late teens or twenties with Graves' hyperthyroidism.

This clonotype has a count of ten or more. The chain carries TRBV3-1 and TRBJ2-7; D may be TRBD1 (5 bases). Germline CDR1 is LGHDT and CDR2 is YNNKEL (reference sequence). The CDR3 is 13 residues long. Trimming removed 4 bases at V and 5 bases at J, with 12 bases between. The CDR3 DNA follows: TGTGCCAGCAGCCCGCTTCAGGGTAACGAGCAGTACTTC. This sequence encodes CASSPLQGNEQYF.

This clonotype was observed at least ten times. V gene TRBV12-3 or TRBV12-4 combines with J gene TRBJ2-3; D call uncertain. Trimming took 3 bases from V and 0 from J, leaving 19 bases between them. This CDR3 contains 18 residues. CDR3 amino acids: CASSFVTPGGSSTDTQYF. As DNA, the CDR3 is TGTGCCAGCAGTTTCGTAACTCCTGGCGGATCTAGCACAGATACGCAGTATTTT.

The chain is built from TRBV20-1 and TRBJ2-7, with 7 bases matching TRBD1. J gave up 7 bases and V 0 bases, and 9 bases lay outside the gene matches. The CDR3 runs to 14 residues. Germline assignment: CDR1 DFQATT and CDR2 SNEGSKA (reference sequence). DNA for the CDR3: TGCAGTGCTAGAGATAGAGTTAGGGGGCGGGAGCAGTACTTC. It yields the protein CSARDRVRGREQYF.

This clonotype was detected ten times or more. V gene TRBV28 combines with J gene TRBJ2-1, with no clear D. In germline, CDR1 is MDHEN, CDR2 SYDVKM. Trimming removed 5 bases from V and 10 bases from J, with 12 bases in between. The CDR3 is 12 amino acids. CDR3 bases: TGTGCCAGCAGTCTCCGGACGACAGAGCAGTTCTTC. Protein: CASSLRTTEQFF.

In this sample, this clonotype turned up a few times. The V and J genes are TRBV18 and TRBJ2-7; D may correspond to TRBD1 or TRBD2 (5 bases each). Germline CDR1 KGHSH, CDR2 LQKENI. The V and J ends lost 3 bases and 5 bases respectively, with 17 bases between them. The CDR3 totals 15 residues. The CDR3 loop reads CASSPDRGRDDEQYF. CDR3 nucleotides: TGTGCCAGCTCACCGGATCGCGGCAGGGACGACGAGCAGTACTTC.

This clonotype appeared many times. The CDR3 here is CASRQTSGSFYEQYF. DNA for the CDR3: TGTGCCAGCAGACAAACTAGCGGGAGTTTCTACGAGCAGTACTTC. This chain joins TRBV12-3 or TRBV12-4 and TRBJ2-7, with 11 bases fitting TRBD2. J lost 3 bases, V lost 6 bases, and 7 bases had no gene match. The CDR3 spans 15 residues.

The chain uses TRBV6-2 or TRBV6-3 and TRBJ1-1; D uncertain. CDR3 size: 13 residues. V lost 10 bases and J lost 1, with 13 bases in between. The germline gives CDR1 MNHEY, CDR2 SVGEGT. The CDR3 region has the DNA TGTGCCACCCTAAGGGCAGCGAACACTGAAGCTTTCTTT. Its protein product is CATLRAANTEAFF.

This clonotype was observed a few times. V and J are TRBV29-1 and TRBJ1-1, with TRBD1 as a possible D gene (5 bases). This CDR3 has 11 amino acids. The germline V and J ends were trimmed by 7 bases and 1 base, with 7 bases remaining between them. Germline CDR1 and CDR2: SQVTM and ANQGSEA. Here the CDR3 DNA reads TGCAGCGCCGACAGGAACACTGAAGCTTTCTTT. As protein: CSADRNTEAFF.

The chain employs TRBV27 and TRBJ2-1; D unclear. The CDR3 consists of 13 residues. Trimming left V 5 bases short and J 4 bases short, with 9 bases between. Germline CDR1 MNHEY, CDR2 SMNVEV (reference sequence). The CDR3 is CASSRLRYNEQFF. In DNA, the CDR3 is TGTGCCAGCAGTCGCCTCCGGTACAATGAGCAGTTCTTC.

In the case of this clonotype: A much larger clone lies one base from this, so it may be a read error. CDR3 in amino acids: CASSLGGRTGQYF. The CDR3, as DNA: TGTGCCAGCAGCTTAGGCGGGAGGACCGGGCAGTACTTC. J is TRBJ2-7 and V is TRBV7-7; TRBD2 agrees at 8 bases. This CDR3 has 13 residues. Trimming at V came to 1 base and at J to 9 bases, leaving 5 bases not matched to a gene. CDR1 is SSHAT and CDR2 is FNYEAQ in the germline V gene (reference sequence).

This clonotype was picked up many times. This rearrangement joins TRBV20-1 to TRBJ2-1; the D is unclear. The CDR3 runs 12 residues. Germline V lookup: CDR1 DFQATT, CDR2 SNEGSKA (reference sequence). The V end lost 6 bases, the J end lost 5 bases, and 11 bases lay between the germline ends. The CDR3 sequence is CSASIGDNEQFF. CDR3 sequence (DNA): TGCAGTGCCTCAATTGGGGACAATGAGCAGTTCTTC.

This clonotype was counted a few times. The chain carries TRBV11-2 and TRBJ2-7, with no clear D. The germline V and J ends were trimmed by 2 bases and 1 base, with 12 bases remaining between them. This CDR3 has 15 amino acids. Per germline, CDR1 SGHAT and CDR2 FQNNGV. The CDR3 loop is CASSLSGIISYEQYF. The CDR3 DNA follows: TGTGCCAGCAGCTTAAGTGGAATTATTTCCTACGAGCAGTACTTC.

The sample holds many counts of this clonotype. The chain has TRBV7-9 and TRBJ1-2; no definite D call. Trimming took 10 bases from V and 2 from J, leaving 11 bases between them. CDR3 length: 12 residues. CDR1 and CDR2 from the germline V gene are SEHNR and FQNEAQ (reference sequence). CDR3 coding DNA: TGTGCCACGTCGGACGGAAACTATGGCTACACCTTC. Protein sequence: CATSDGNYGYTF.

This clonotype was counted a few times. This chain links TRBV6-1 with TRBJ2-7, with a weak D call TRBD1 (6 bases). Germline V gene lookup returns CDR1 MNHNS and CDR2 SASEGT. CDR3 length equals 13 residues. Trimming removed 4 bases from V and 6 bases from J, with 13 bases in between. CDR3 sequence reads: CASSAGTPREQYF. The CDR3 region has the DNA TGTGCCAGCAGTGCTGGGACACCACGCGAGCAGTACTTC.

At least ten counts were recorded for this clonotype. The chain has TRBV3-1 and TRBJ2-7, with a possible D match to TRBD2 (6 bases). Trimming stripped 0 bases from V and 1 base from J, with 10 bases between. Germline lookup yields CDR1 LGHDT and CDR2 YNNKEL (reference sequence). This CDR3 region has 15 residues. CDR3 in DNA: TGTGCCAGCAGCCAAGAGACGGGAGAGTCCTACGAGCAGTACTTC. This translates into CASSQETGESYEQYF.

This clonotype was seen many times. CDR3 region: CASSSALLWDEQYF. The CDR3 region has the DNA TGTGCCAGCAGTTCCGCCCTTCTCTGGGACGAGCAGTACTTC. The V gene is TRBV28, the J gene TRBJ2-7; the D is unclear. Germline CDR1 MDHEN, CDR2 SYDVKM. The CDR3 is 14 residues long. V was clipped by 4 bases and J by 5 bases, with 15 bases between them.

There are a few counts of this clonotype. The J gene is TRBJ1-3, the V gene TRBV20-1; 7 bases are a match to TRBD1. After removal of 6 bases from V and 4 bases from J, the junction contained 3 bases not matched to a gene. Germline V gene lookup returns CDR1 DFQATT and CDR2 SNEGSKA (reference sequence). The CDR3 has 12 amino acids. The CDR3 loop is CSAMGQGNTIYF. CDR3 DNA: TGCAGTGCCATGGGACAGGGAAACACCATATATTTT.

This chain connects TRBV6-1 to TRBJ2-1, with 13 bases matching TRBD2. V was pared by 6 bases and J by 5 bases, with 10 bases of the junction left unmatched. The CDR3 length is 17 residues. Germline V gene sequence: CDR1 MNHNS, CDR2 SASEGT. The CDR3 nucleotides read TGTGCCAGCAGGCTTATCCCGGGACTAGCGGGAAACAATGAGCAGTTCTTC. Residues: CASRLIPGLAGNNEQFF.